This entry concerns a single TCR beta chain. Profiling relied on immunoSEQ multiplex PCR, and the TCRdb table lists in-frame clones only, not all of them. The sample contains approximately 88,000 clones, roughly nine tenths of which appear only once. The CDR3 length is 13 residues. Per germline, CDR1 SEHNR and CDR2 FQNEAQ (reference sequence). The V end lost 4 bases, the J end lost 5 bases, and 11 bases lay between the germline ends. This specimen comes from a study of control samples from healthy donors and cancer patients. This TCR came from a woman in her 30s in good health. The sample consisted of blood. This sequence joins TRBV7-9 and TRBJ1-2; D possibly corresponds to TRBD1 (5 bases). The CDR3 DNA is TGTGCCAGCAGCTCCGGACACATATATGGCTACACCTTC. Translating it yields CASSSGHIYGYTF.